A selection of T cell receptor beta chains follows, all from one sample in a study of CD8+ T cells in alopecia areata. Produced via immunoSEQ multiplex PCR; TCRdb's table is partial and in-frame only. Of approximately 300,000 clones in the sample, 58% are singletons; the top ten hold under 2%. The sample was CD4+ T cells sorted from blood, taken at week 24, from a patient treated with tofacitinib. The receptors shown here come from a human donor with alopecia areata. Both conserved end residues are part of each CDR3. The order of the fields is J gene, V gene, D gene, CDR3 DNA, CDR3 protein. D genes are given only for firm matches.

TRBJ2-7 | TRBV7-2 | TRBD2 | TGTGCCAGCAGCCCCCGGGTGAGCGGGGGGGCCGGCGAGCAGTACTTC | CASSPRVSGGAGEQYF
TRBJ2-1 | TRBV7-9 | TRBD2 | TGTGCCAGCAGCTTAGCGGGACTAGCGGGGGACAATGAGCAGTTCTTC | CASSLAGLAGDNEQFF
TRBJ1-5 | TRBV27 | TRBD1 | TGTGCCAGCAGTGGACAGGGATTCTTAGGAAATCAGCCCCAGCATTTT | CASSGQGFLGNQPQHF
TRBJ2-7 | TRBV6-5 | NA | TGTGCCAGCAGTTATCGAGGGGTCGCGGGCTACGAGCAGTACTTC | CASSYRGVAGYEQYF
TRBJ1-2 | TRBV6-5 | TRBD1 | TGTGCCAGCAGTTCCCCGGGACAGGGCCTCTATGGCTACACCTTC | CASSSPGQGLYGYTF
TRBJ2-5 | TRBV7-3 | TRBD2 | TGTGCCAGCAGCTTAACCCCTCGAGCGGGGGGGCGAAACGTGGAGACCCAGTACTTC | CASSLTPRAGGRNVETQYF
TRBJ1-5 | TRBV2 | TRBD1 | TGTGCCAGCTCAGACAGGGCCCACAATCAGCCCCAGCATTTT | CASSDRAHNQPQHF
TRBJ2-1 | TRBV19 | TRBD1 | TGTGCCAGTACTCCACAGGGGGCGATAAATCATGAGCAGTTCTTC | CASTPQGAINHEQFF
TRBJ2-1 | TRBV18 | TRBD2 | TGTGCCAGCTCACCACCGGGGGGGAAAAATGAGCAGTTCTTC | CASSPPGGKNEQFF
TRBJ1-1 | TRBV19 | NA | TGTGCCAGTAGTATTGGCGGGAACACTGAAGCTTTCTTT | CASSIGGNTEAFF